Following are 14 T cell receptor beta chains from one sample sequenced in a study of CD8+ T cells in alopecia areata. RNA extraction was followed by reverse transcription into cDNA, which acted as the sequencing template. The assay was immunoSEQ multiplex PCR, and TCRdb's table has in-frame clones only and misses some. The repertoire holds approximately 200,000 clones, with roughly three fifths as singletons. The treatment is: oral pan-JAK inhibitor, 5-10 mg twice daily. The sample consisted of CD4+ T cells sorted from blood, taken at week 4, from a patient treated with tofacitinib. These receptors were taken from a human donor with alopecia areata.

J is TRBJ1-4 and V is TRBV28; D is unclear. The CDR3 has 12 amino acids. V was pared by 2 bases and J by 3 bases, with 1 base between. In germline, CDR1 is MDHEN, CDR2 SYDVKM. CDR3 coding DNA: TGTGCCAGCAGTTTACCTAATGAAAAACTGTTTTTT. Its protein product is CASSLPNEKLFF.

The CDR3 region has the DNA TGTGCCAGCAGTTACACGGGTTTTAAGGGACCCCTCCACTTT. This codes for CASSYTGFKGPLHF. The genes are TRBV6-5 and TRBJ1-6; D gene uncertain. This CDR3 has 14 amino acids. Trimming took 2 bases from V and 12 from J, leaving 14 bases between them. Germline V gives CDR1 MNHEY, CDR2 SVGAGI.

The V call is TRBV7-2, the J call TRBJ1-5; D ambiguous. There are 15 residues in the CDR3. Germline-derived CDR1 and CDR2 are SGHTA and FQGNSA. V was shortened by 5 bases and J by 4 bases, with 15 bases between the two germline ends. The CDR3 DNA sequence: TGTGCCAGCAGCCCCAGCGGGCAGATTAATCAGCCCCAGCATTTT. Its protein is CASSPSGQINQPQHF.

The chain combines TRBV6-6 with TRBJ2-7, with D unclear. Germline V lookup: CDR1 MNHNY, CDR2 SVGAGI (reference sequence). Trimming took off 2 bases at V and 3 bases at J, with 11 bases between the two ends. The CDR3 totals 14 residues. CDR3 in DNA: TGTGCCAGCAGTTACGCCCAAACCGTCTACGAGCAGTACTTC. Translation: CASSYAQTVYEQYF.

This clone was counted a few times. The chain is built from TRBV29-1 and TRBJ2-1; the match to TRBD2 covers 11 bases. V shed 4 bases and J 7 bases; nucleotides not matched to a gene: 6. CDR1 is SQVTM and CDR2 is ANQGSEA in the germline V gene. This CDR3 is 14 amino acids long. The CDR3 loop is CSVARRLAGNEQFF. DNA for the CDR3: TGCAGCGTTGCCCGGAGACTAGCGGGGAATGAGCAGTTCTTC.

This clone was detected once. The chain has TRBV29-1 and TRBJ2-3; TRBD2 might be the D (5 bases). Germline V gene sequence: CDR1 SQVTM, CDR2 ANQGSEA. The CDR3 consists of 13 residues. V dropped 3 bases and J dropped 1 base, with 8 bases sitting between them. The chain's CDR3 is CSVELGGTDTQYF. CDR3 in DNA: TGCAGCGTTGAGTTGGGAGGCACAGATACGCAGTATTTT.

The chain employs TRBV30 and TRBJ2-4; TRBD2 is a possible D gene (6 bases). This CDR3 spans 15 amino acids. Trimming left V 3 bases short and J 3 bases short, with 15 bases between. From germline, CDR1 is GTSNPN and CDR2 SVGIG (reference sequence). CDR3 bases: TGTGCCTGGAGCGGGGGTCTGGTGGACAAAAACATTCAGTACTTC. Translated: CAWSGGLVDKNIQYF.

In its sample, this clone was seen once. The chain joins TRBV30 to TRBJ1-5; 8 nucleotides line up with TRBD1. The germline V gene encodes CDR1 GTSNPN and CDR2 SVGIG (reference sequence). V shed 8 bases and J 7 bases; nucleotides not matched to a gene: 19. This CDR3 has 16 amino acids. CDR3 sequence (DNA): TGTGCCAGAATGACAGGGGCAGGGGTCCCTGAGCAGCCCCAGCATTTT. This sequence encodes CARMTGAGVPEQPQHF.

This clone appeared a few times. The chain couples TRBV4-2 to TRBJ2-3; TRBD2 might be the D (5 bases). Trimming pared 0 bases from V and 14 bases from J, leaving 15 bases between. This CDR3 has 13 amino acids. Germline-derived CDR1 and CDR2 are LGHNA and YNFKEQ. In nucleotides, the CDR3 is TGTGCCAGCAGCCAAGATCTGTGGGAGTTTGGGTATTTT. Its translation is CASSQDLWEFGYF.

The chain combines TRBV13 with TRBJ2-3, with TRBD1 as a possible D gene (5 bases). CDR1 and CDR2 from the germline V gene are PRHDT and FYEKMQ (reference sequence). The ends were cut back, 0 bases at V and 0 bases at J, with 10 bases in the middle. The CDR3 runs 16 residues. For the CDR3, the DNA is TGTGCCAGCAGCTTAGGTGGGGCTCCTAGCACAGATACGCAGTATTTT. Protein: CASSLGGAPSTDTQYF.

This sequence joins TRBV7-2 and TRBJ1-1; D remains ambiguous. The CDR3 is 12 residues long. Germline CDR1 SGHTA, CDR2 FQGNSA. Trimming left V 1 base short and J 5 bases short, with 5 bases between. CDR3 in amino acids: CASSLVWTEAFF. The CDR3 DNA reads TGTGCCAGCAGCTTAGTCTGGACTGAAGCTTTCTTT.

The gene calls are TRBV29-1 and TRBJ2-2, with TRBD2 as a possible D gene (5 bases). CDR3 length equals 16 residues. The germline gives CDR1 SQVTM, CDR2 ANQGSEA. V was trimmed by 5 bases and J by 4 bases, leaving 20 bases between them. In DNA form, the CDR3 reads TGCAGCGTTTACACTGGGAGCGCCGACTTCACCGGGGAGCTGTTTTTT. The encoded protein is CSVYTGSADFTGELFF.

CDR3 sequence: CSAGDRGIETQYF. Here the CDR3 DNA reads TGCAGCGCCGGGGACAGGGGGATAGAGACCCAGTACTTC. V and J are TRBV29-1 and TRBJ2-5; 11 bases align to TRBD1. Trimming cost V 7 bases and J 4 bases; bases outside gene matches: 5. This CDR3 has 13 residues. The germline V gene has CDR1 SQVTM and CDR2 ANQGSEA.

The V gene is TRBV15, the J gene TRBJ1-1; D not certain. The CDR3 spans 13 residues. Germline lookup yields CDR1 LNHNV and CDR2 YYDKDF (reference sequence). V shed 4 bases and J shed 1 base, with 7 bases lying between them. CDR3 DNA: TGTGCCACCAGCACCCGACAGAACACTGAAGCTTTCTTT. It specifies CATSTRQNTEAFF.